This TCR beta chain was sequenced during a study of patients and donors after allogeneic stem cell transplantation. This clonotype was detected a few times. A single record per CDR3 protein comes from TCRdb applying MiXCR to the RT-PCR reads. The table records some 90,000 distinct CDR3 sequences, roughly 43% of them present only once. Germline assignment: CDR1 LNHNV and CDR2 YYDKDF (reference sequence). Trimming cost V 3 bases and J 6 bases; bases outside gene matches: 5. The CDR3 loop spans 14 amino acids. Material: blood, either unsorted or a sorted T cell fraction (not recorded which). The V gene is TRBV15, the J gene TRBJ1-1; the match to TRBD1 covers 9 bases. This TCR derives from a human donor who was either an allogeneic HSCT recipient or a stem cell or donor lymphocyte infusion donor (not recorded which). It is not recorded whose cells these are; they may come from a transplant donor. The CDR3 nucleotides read TGTGCCACCAGCAGTGACAGGGGGATGCCTGAAGCTTTCTTT. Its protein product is CATSSDRGMPEAFF. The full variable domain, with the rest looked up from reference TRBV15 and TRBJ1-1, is DAMVIQNPRYQVTQFGKPVTLSCSQTLNHNVMYWYQQKSSQAPKLLFHYYDKDFNNEADTPDNFQSRRPNTSFCFLDIRSPGLGDTAMYLCATSSDRGMPEAFFGQGTRLTVV.